This T cell receptor (beta chain) was recovered during a study of regulatory T cells in long-lasting Graves disease. Broader study findings: Sharing of public clonotypes was greater in persistent patients (around 3,000) than in new patients (around 890). Accuracy was perhaps lowered by the small sample size. The analysis examined peripheral blood only and excluded thyroid tissue.

This CDR3 comprises 14 residues. The germline CDR1 and CDR2 sequences are KGHDR and SFDVKD. Arm-PCR with iRepertoire HTBI primers amplified the CDR3 regions for these TCR beta libraries. Each CDR3 protein is one row after TCRdb ran MiXCR on the multiplex PCR reads. The data contain 240,000 or so distinct CDR3 sequences, just over 20% of them singletons. As to time point: newly diagnosed GD, antithyroid drugs for less than 3 months. Scientists built the TCR library using RNA that was extracted from PBMCs. As to this clonotype: Its antigen is undetermined. A single base separates this from a much larger clone, so it may be a read error.

Sequencing used peripheral blood mononuclear cells (PBMCs), obtained at new diagnosis, from a patient treated with antithyroid drugs. This TCR was recovered from a female donor with Graves disease. The genes are TRBV24-1 and TRBJ1-5; 8 bases fit TRBD1. In DNA form, the CDR3 reads TGTGTCACCAGTGACAGGGGAGGCAATCAGCCCCAGCATTTT. Encoded protein: CVTSDRGGNQPQHF.